A single sample gave rise to the 26 T cell receptor beta chains below, sequenced in a study of T cell responses to AZD1222 COVID-19 vaccine. Here immunoSEQ multiplex PCR was the method, and the copy in TCRdb shows in-frame clones only, minus some. Here the sample spans about 140,000 clones, about 86% being singletons. The source material was peripheral blood, sampled 28 days after the second AZD1222 dose. These receptors all stem from an adult who received the AZD1222 COVID-19 vaccine.

V usage is TRBV6-5 and J usage is TRBJ2-7; maybe TRBD1 (5 bases). V was clipped by 5 bases and J by 2 bases, with 7 bases between them. The CDR3 runs 12 residues. The germline V gene encodes CDR1 MNHEY and CDR2 SVGAGI. The CDR3 protein is CASSQGTYEQYF. The CDR3, as DNA: TGTGCCAGCAGTCAGGGCACCTACGAGCAGTACTTC.

The chain is built from TRBV5-5 and TRBJ2-3, with 8 bases that match TRBD2. In germline, CDR1 is SGHKS, CDR2 YYEKEE (reference sequence). The trim removed 2 bases at V and 4 bases at J, leaving 6 bases unmatched. The CDR3 is 15 residues long. The CDR3 here is CASSLFGGEADTQYF. CDR3 coding DNA: TGTGCCAGCAGCTTATTCGGGGGGGAAGCAGATACGCAGTATTTT.

V is TRBV28 and J is TRBJ2-4, with a weak D call TRBD2 (5 bases). This CDR3 has 11 residues. V was pared by 4 bases and J by 8 bases, with 6 bases between. Germline V gives CDR1 MDHEN, CDR2 SYDVKM. The CDR3 protein is CASSSSHIQYF. The CDR3 DNA reads as TGTGCCAGCAGTTCTAGCCACATTCAGTACTTC.

The V and J genes are TRBV6-4 and TRBJ1-2; D is possibly TRBD1 (5 bases). This CDR3 comprises 14 residues. Germline CDR1 reads MRHNA; CDR2 reads SNTAGT. V gave up 6 bases and J gave up 6 bases, with 17 bases separating them. DNA of the CDR3: TGTGCCAGCAGCCCCTCGTCGGGGGGGAATGGCTACACCTTC. The encoded protein is CASSPSSGGNGYTF.

V gene TRBV14 combines with J gene TRBJ2-6, with 10 nucleotides matching TRBD1. Germline CDR1 is SGHDN and CDR2 is FVKESK. V gave up 3 bases and J gave up 5 bases; unmatched junction bases: 4. The CDR3 contains 16 residues. The CDR3 spells CASSQRQGAWANVLTF. CDR3 bases: TGTGCCAGCAGCCAGCGACAGGGGGCCTGGGCCAACGTCCTGACTTTC.

The chain uses TRBV5-8 and TRBJ1-6; D ambiguous. The CDR3 covers 15 residues. V was clipped by 0 bases and J by 6 bases, with 10 bases between them. The germline V gene encodes CDR1 SGHTS and CDR2 YDEGEE. As DNA, the CDR3 is TGTGCCAGCAGCTTGGCTTTGGCAGCTAATTCACCCCTCCACTTT. It yields the protein CASSLALAANSPLHF.

This clone was seen only a few times. V gene TRBV30 combines with J gene TRBJ2-1; TRBD2 matches at 8 bases. Germline V gene sequence: CDR1 GTSNPN, CDR2 SVGIG (reference sequence). The CDR3 covers 13 residues. The V and J ends lost 7 bases and 3 bases, in that order; junction bases with no gene match: 5. CDR3 protein: CASHSGNYNEQFF. The CDR3 DNA follows: TGTGCCTCCCATAGCGGGAACTACAATGAGCAGTTCTTC.

This chain links TRBV7-6 with TRBJ2-3; tentatively, D is TRBD1 (5 bases). CDR1 SGHVS and CDR2 FNYEAQ come from the germline V gene. V lost 1 base and J lost 2, with 10 bases in between. The CDR3 runs 15 residues. CDR3 protein: CASSLEGASTDTQYF. The CDR3 DNA reads TGTGCCAGCAGCTTAGAAGGGGCGTCCACAGATACGCAGTATTTT.

In DNA, the CDR3 is TGCGCCAGCAGCTTACAGGGTCGGGGTCAGCCCCAGCATTTT. Protein sequence: CASSLQGRGQPQHF. This rearrangement joins TRBV5-1 to TRBJ1-5; possibly TRBD1 for D (6 bases). The CDR3 runs 14 residues. Trimming pared 2 bases from V and 6 bases from J, leaving 12 bases between. Germline V gene sequence: CDR1 SGHRS, CDR2 YFSETQ.

V is TRBV27 and J is TRBJ1-2; the match to TRBD1 covers 8 bases. CDR1 and CDR2 (germline): MNHEY, SMNVEV (reference sequence). J was trimmed by 3 bases and V by 4 bases; bases with no gene match: 4. This CDR3 has 14 residues. The chain's CDR3 is CASSSQGAYYGYTF. CDR3 DNA: TGTGCCAGCAGTTCGCAGGGGGCCTACTATGGCTACACCTTC.

The rearrangement links TRBV10-1 to TRBJ2-5, with 9 bases fitting TRBD1. V was pared by 3 bases and J by 5 bases, with 4 bases of the junction left unmatched. Germline V gene lookup returns CDR1 WNHNN and CDR2 SYGVQD (reference sequence). There are 14 residues in the CDR3. The DNA for the CDR3 is TGCGCCAGCAGTGATGGGACAGGGTTGGAGACCCAGTACTTC. Residues: CASSDGTGLETQYF.

The rearrangement links TRBV5-8 to TRBJ2-7; D is uncertain. V was clipped by 3 bases and J by 2 bases, with 12 bases between them. The germline gives CDR1 SGHTS, CDR2 YDEGEE. The CDR3 is 14 amino acids. The CDR3 DNA reads TGTGCCAGCAGCTACCGGGCCTCACCCTACGAGCAGTACTTC. Protein: CASSYRASPYEQYF.

V and J are TRBV19 and TRBJ1-2; weak D call: TRBD1 (6 bases). Between the trimmed V and J ends, which lost 9 bases and 6 bases, there was a span of 17 bases. The CDR3 has 13 residues. Germline assignment: CDR1 LNHDA and CDR2 SQIVND (reference sequence). The CDR3 sequence is CASWGRAGHGYTF. DNA for the CDR3: TGTGCCAGCTGGGGGCGGGCCGGGCATGGCTACACCTTC.

This chain links TRBV7-9 with TRBJ1-1, with D hard to call. Looked up from germline, CDR1 is SEHNR and CDR2 is FQNEAQ (reference sequence). The CDR3 spans 12 residues. The V end lost 4 bases, the J end lost 3 bases, and 6 bases lay between the germline ends. CDR3 loop: CASSSVDTEAFF. The CDR3 bases are TGTGCCAGCAGCTCGGTCGACACTGAAGCTTTCTTT.

V is TRBV11-3 and J is TRBJ2-3, with 8 bases aligning to TRBD2. This CDR3 comprises 15 residues. V shed 1 base and J 5 bases; nucleotides not matched to a gene: 5. CDR1 and CDR2 (germline): SGHNT, YENEEA. DNA of the CDR3: TGTGCCAGCAGCTTAGTTGCGGGGGGTATAGATACGCAGTATTTT. Protein: CASSLVAGGIDTQYF.

The gene calls are TRBV7-2 and TRBJ2-1, with no clear D. Trimming took off 6 bases at V and 2 bases at J, with 17 bases between the two ends. Germline V gene lookup returns CDR1 SGHTA and CDR2 FQGNSA. The CDR3 contains 16 residues. CDR3 bases: TGTGCCAGCAGTCCTAATACAATAACCACCTACAATGAGCAGTTCTTC. Translation gives CASSPNTITTYNEQFF.

The gene calls are TRBV11-2 and TRBJ2-1, with TRBD2 identical over 7 bases. The CDR3 has 16 amino acids. CDR1 is SGHAT, CDR2 FQNNGV, per germline. Trimming removed 6 bases from V and 3 bases from J; junction bases left unmatched: 11. The CDR3 sequence is CASSQVFGRDYNEQFF. The CDR3 bases are TGTGCCAGCAGTCAGGTATTTGGGAGGGACTACAATGAGCAGTTCTTC.

V and J are TRBV7-2 and TRBJ1-1, with TRBD1 identical over 12 bases. V trimming: 5 bases; J trimming: 3 bases; junction bases outside the gene matches: 13. Per the germline V gene, CDR1 is SGHTA and CDR2 is FQGNSA. The CDR3 loop spans 18 amino acids. As DNA, the CDR3 is TGTGCCAGCAGCCCCCCGGGACAGGGGGCAGTTTGGTACACTGAAGCTTTCTTT. The encoded protein is CASSPPGQGAVWYTEAFF.

The chain recombines TRBV5-8 with TRBJ2-1; 7 nucleotides align to TRBD2. CDR3 length: 14 amino acids. Germline CDR1 and CDR2: SGHTS and YDEGEE. V shed 2 bases, J shed 6 bases, and the junction held 5 bases outside the gene matches. The chain's CDR3 is CASSFWGRGNEQFF. CDR3 in DNA: TGTGCCAGCAGCTTTTGGGGGAGGGGCAATGAGCAGTTCTTC.

This clone showed up just a few times. The chain's CDR3 is CASSLIRGTYEQYF. The CDR3, as DNA: TGTGCCAGCAGCTTGATCCGGGGTACCTACGAGCAGTACTTC. This chain joins TRBV11-2 and TRBJ2-7, with a weak D call TRBD2 (5 bases). CDR3 length equals 14 residues. The V gene lost 3 bases and the J gene lost 2 bases, with 11 bases spanning the gap. CDR1 and CDR2 (germline): SGHAT, FQNNGV.

The V and J genes are TRBV2 and TRBJ2-1, with D perhaps matching TRBD2 (6 bases). V was shortened by 4 bases and J by 0 bases, with 10 bases between the two germline ends. The CDR3 has 15 amino acids. CDR1 SNHLY and CDR2 FYNNEI come from the germline V gene. The CDR3 nucleotides are TGTGCCAGCAGTGGGCGGGACCGCTCCTACAATGAGCAGTTCTTC. Translating it yields CASSGRDRSYNEQFF.

The chain links TRBV2 to TRBJ2-2, with 10 bases matching TRBD2. Germline V gives CDR1 SNHLY, CDR2 FYNNEI. Trimming cost V 7 bases and J 4 bases; bases outside gene matches: 18. The CDR3 contains 19 residues. CDR3 residues: CASTNPGLARTGATGELFF. For the CDR3, the DNA is TGTGCCAGCACCAACCCGGGACTAGCGCGCACCGGGGCCACCGGGGAGCTGTTTTTT.

The chain recombines TRBV5-1 with TRBJ2-2; 10 nucleotides line up with TRBD1. The CDR3 is 17 residues long. The germline V gene encodes CDR1 SGHRS and CDR2 YFSETQ. V trimming: 4 bases; J trimming: 3 bases; junction bases outside the gene matches: 9. CDR3 bases: TGCGCCAGCAGCCTCGGCCCAGGACAGGGGGACACCGGGGAGCTGTTTTTT. This codes for CASSLGPGQGDTGELFF. Supplemented by reference TRBV5-1 and TRBJ2-2, the full variable domain reads KAGVTQTPRYLIKTRGQQVTLSCSPISGHRSVSWYQQTPGQGLQFLFEYFSETQRNKGNFPGRFSGRQFSNSRSEMNVSTLELGDSALYLCASSLGPGQGDTGELFFGEGSRLTVL.

This clone was detected only a few times. The rearrangement uses TRBV12-5 and TRBJ1-1; no clear D gene. Trimming left V 9 bases short and J 6 bases short, with 11 bases between. CDR3 length: 11 amino acids. CDR1 and CDR2 from the germline V gene are LGHNT and FRNRAP. CDR3 coding DNA: TGTGCTAGCCTCGGTGTTGCTGAAGCTTTCTTT. It encodes CASLGVAEAFF.

The V gene is TRBV7-9, the J gene TRBJ2-3, with D perhaps TRBD1 (6 bases). Germline assignment: CDR1 SEHNR and CDR2 FQNEAQ (reference sequence). V was shortened by 5 bases and J by 2 bases, with 11 bases between the two germline ends. The length of the CDR3 is 14 residues. DNA of the CDR3: TGTGCCAGCAGCCCGCGACAGGTCACAGATACGCAGTATTTT. It encodes CASSPRQVTDTQYF.

The chain recombines TRBV7-2 with TRBJ2-7; weak D call: TRBD1 (6 bases). V lost 7 bases and J 3 bases, leaving 10 bases between the germline ends. Germline loops: CDR1 SGHTA, CDR2 FQGNSA. The CDR3 consists of 12 residues. For the CDR3, the DNA is TGTGCCAGCACAAAACAGGGCTACGAGCAGTACTTC. Translated, it gives CASTKQGYEQYF.